This T cell receptor beta chain stems from a study of immune evolution from preneoplasia to lung adenocarcinoma. Only in-frame clones appear in the TCRdb table, and some are missing; sequencing was by immunoSEQ multiplex PCR. The data contain thousands of clones, over 70% of them singletons. Nucleic acids came from premalignant or tumor cells enriched by macro-dissection. This clone came up a few times. The receptor was isolated from a person aged 60 to 80 with lung adenocarcinoma. The sample taken for sequencing was FFPE minimally invasive lung adenocarcinoma tissue.

CDR3 sequence: CASSLEGRGGTDTQYF. The CDR3 nucleotides are TGTGCCAGCAGCTTGGAGGGCAGGGGCGGGACAGATACGCAGTATTTT. The V and J genes are TRBV5-6 and TRBJ2-3, with D possibly TRBD1 on 6 matching bases. CDR1 is SGHDT and CDR2 is YYEEEE in the germline V gene. Trimming removed 0 bases from V and 3 bases from J, with 14 bases in between. The CDR3 extends over 16 amino acids.